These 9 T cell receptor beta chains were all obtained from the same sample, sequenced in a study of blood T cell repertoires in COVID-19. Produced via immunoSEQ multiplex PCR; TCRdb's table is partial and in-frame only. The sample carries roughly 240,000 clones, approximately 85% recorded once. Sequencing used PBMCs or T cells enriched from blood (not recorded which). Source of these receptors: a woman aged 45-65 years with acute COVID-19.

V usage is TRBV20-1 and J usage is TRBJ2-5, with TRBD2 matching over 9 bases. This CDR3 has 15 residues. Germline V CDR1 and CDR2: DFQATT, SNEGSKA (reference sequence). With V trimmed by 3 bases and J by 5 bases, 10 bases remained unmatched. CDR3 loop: CSASRRGGSGETQYF. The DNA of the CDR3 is TGCAGTGCTAGTAGGCGGGGGGGCTCGGGCGAGACCCAGTACTTC.

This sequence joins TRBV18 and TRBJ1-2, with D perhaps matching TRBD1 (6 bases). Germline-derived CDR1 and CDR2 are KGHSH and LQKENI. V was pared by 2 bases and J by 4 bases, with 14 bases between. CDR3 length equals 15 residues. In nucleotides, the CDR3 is TGTGCCAGCTCACCAGCGGGGGGCGCCAGCTATGGCTACACCTTC. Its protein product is CASSPAGGASYGYTF.

The CDR3 DNA follows: TGTGCTTTTACAGGGGGCCCTGAAGCTTTCTTT. Protein sequence: CAFTGGPEAFF. The chain combines TRBV30 with TRBJ1-1; TRBD1 aligns across 9 bases. This CDR3 spans 11 amino acids. In germline, CDR1 is GTSNPN, CDR2 SVGIG (reference sequence).

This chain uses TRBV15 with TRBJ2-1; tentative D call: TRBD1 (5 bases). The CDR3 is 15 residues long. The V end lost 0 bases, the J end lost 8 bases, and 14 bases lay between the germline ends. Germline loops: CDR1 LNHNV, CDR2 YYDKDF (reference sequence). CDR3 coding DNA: TGTGCCACCAGCAGAGATTTCGCGCAGGGCCATGAGCAGTTCTTC. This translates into CATSRDFAQGHEQFF.

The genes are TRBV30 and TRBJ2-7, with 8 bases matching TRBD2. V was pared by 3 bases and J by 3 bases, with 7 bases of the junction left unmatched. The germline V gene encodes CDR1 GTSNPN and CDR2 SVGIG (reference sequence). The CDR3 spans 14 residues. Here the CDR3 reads CAWSRGSGNYEQYF. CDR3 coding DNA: TGTGCCTGGAGCCGGGGTAGCGGGAACTACGAGCAGTACTTC.

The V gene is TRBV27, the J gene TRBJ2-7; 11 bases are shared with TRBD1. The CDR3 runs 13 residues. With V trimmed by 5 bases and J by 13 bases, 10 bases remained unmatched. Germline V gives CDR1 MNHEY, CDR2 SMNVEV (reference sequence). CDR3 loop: CASSRRTGGNGYF. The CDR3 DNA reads TGTGCCAGCAGTCGGAGGACAGGGGGCAACGGATACTTC.

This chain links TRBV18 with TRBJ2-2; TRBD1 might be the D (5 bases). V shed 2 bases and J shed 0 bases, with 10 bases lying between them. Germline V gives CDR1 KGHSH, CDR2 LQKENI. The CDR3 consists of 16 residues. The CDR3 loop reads CASSPAIQANTGELFF. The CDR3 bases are TGTGCCAGCTCACCAGCCATACAGGCGAACACCGGGGAGCTGTTTTTT.

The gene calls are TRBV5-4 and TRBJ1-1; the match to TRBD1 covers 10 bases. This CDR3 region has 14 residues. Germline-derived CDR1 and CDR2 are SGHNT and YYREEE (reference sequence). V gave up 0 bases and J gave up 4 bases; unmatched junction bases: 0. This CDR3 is CASSLGQGATEAFF. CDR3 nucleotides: TGTGCCAGCAGCTTGGGACAGGGGGCCACTGAAGCTTTCTTT.

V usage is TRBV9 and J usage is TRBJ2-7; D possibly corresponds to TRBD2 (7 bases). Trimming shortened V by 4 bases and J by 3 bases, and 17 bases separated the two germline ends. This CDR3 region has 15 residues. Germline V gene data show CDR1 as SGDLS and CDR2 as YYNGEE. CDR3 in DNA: TGTGCCAGCAGCATCTCGGGGGGCCACAACTACGAGCAGTACTTC. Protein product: CASSISGGHNYEQYF.